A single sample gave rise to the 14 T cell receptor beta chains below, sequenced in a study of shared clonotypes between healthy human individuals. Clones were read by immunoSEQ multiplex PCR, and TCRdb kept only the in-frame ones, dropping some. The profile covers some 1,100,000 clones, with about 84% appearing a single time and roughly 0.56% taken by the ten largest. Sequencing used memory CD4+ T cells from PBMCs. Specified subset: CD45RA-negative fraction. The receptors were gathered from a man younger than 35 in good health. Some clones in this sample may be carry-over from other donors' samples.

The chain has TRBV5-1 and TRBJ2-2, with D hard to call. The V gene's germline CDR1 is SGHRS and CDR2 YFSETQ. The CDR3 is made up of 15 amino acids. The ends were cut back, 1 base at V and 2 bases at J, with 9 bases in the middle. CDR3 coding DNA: TGCGCCAGCAGCTTGATTCAGATTAACACCGGGGAGCTGTTTTTT. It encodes CASSLIQINTGELFF.

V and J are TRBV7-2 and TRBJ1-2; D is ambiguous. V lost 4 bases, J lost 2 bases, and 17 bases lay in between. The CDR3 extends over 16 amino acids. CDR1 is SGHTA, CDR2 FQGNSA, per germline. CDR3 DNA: TGTGCCAGCAGCTCCCGGGTAGGGCGTTTAAACTATGGCTACACCTTC. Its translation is CASSSRVGRLNYGYTF.

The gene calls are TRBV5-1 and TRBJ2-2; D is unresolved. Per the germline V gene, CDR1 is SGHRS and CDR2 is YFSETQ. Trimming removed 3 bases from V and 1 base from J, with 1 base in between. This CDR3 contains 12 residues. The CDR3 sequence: CASSWNTGELFF. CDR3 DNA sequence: TGCGCCAGCAGCTGGAACACCGGGGAGCTGTTTTTT.

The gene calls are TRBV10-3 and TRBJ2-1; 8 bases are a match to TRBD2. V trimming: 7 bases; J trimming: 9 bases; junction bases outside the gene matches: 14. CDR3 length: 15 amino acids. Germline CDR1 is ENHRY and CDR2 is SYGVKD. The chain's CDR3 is CAINPGGSGISEQFF. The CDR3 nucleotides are TGTGCCATCAACCCGGGGGGTAGCGGGATATCTGAGCAGTTCTTC.

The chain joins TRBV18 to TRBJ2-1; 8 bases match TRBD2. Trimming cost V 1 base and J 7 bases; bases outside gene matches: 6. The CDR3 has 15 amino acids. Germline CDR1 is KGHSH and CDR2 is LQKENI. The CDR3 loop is CASSPQGAGGNEQFF. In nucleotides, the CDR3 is TGTGCCAGCTCACCACAAGGTGCGGGAGGTAATGAGCAGTTCTTC.

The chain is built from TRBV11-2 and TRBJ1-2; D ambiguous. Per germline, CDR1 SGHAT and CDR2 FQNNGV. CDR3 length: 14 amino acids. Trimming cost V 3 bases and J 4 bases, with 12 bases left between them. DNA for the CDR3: TGTGCCAGCAGCTTCGGTAGGGCCGGCTATGGCTACACCTTC. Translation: CASSFGRAGYGYTF.

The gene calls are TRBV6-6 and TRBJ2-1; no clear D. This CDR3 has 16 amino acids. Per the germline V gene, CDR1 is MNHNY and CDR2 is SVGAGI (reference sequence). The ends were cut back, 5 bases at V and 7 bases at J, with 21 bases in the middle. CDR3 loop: CASSPGPGRVFNEQFF. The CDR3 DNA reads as TGTGCCAGCAGTCCCGGCCCGGGCCGGGTTTTTAATGAGCAGTTCTTC.

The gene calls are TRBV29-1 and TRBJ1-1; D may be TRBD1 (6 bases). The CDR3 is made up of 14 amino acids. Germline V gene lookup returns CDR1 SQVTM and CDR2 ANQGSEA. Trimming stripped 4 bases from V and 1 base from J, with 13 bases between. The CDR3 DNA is TGCAGCGTTGCCGGACAGCGCCGGAACACTGAAGCTTTCTTT. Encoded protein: CSVAGQRRNTEAFF.

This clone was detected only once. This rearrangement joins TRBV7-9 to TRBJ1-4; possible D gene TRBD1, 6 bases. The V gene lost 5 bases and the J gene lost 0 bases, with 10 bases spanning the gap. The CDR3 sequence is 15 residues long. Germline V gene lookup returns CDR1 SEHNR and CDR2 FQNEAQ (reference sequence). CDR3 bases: TGTGCCAGCAGCCCCAGGACAGCAACTAATGAAAAACTGTTTTTT. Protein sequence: CASSPRTATNEKLFF. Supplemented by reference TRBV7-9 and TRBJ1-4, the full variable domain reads DTGVSQNPRHKITKRGQNVTFRCDPISEHNRLYWYRQTLGQGPEFLTYFQNEAQLEKSRLLSDRFSAERPKGSFSTLEIQRTEQGDSAMYLCASSPRTATNEKLFFGSGTQLSVL.

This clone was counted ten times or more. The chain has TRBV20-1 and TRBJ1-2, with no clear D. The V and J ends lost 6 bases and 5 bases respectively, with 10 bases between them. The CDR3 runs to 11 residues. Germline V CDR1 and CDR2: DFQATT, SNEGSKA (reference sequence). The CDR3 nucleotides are TGCAGTGCAACGCTAGGGTATGGCTACACCTTC. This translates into CSATLGYGYTF.

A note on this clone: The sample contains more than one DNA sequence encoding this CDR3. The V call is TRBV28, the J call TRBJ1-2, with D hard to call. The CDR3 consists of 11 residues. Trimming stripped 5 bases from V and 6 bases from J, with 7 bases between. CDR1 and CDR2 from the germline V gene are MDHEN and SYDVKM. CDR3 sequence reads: CASSLRHGYTF. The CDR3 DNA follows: TGTGCCAGCAGTCTCCGGCATGGCTACACCTTC.

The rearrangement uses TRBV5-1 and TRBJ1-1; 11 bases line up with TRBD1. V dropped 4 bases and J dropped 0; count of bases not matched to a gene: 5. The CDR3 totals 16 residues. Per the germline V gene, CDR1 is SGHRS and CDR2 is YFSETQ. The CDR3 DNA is TGCGCCAGCAGCCCCGGACAGGGGGCCATGAACACTGAAGCTTTCTTT. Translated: CASSPGQGAMNTEAFF.

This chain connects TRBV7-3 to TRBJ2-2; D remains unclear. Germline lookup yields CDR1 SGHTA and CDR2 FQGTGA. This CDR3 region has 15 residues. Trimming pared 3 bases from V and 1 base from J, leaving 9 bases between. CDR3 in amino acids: CASSFGGGNTGELFF. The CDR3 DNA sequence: TGTGCCAGCAGCTTCGGCGGCGGGAACACCGGGGAGCTGTTTTTT.

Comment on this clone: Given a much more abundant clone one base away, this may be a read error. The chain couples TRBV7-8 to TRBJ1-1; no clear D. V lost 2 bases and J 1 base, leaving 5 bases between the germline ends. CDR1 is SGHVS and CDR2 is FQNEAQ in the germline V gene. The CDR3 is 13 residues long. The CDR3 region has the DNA TGTGCCAGCAGCTTAACAAGGAACACTGAAGCTTTCTTT. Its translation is CASSLTRNTEAFF.